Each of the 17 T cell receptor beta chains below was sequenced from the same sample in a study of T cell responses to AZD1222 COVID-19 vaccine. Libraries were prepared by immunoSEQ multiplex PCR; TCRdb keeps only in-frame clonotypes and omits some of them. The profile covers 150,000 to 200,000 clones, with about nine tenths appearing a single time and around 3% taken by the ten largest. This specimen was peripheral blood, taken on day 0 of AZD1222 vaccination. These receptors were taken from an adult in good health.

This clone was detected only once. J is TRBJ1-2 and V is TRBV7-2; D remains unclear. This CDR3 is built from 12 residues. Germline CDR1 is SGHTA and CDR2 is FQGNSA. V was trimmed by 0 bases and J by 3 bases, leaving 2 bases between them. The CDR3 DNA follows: TGTGCCAGCAGCTTAGCCTACTATGGCTACACCTTC. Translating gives CASSLAYYGYTF.

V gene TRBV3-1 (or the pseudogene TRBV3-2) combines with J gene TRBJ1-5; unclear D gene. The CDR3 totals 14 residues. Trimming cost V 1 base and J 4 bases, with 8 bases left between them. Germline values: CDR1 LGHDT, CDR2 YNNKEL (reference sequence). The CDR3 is CASSQAAENQPQHF. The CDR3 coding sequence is TGTGCCAGCAGCCAAGCGGCGGAGAATCAGCCCCAGCATTTT.

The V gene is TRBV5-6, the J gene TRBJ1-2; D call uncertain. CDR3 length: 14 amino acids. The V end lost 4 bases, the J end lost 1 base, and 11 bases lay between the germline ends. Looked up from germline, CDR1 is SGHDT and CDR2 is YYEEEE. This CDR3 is CASSTTYINYGYTF. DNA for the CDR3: TGTGCCAGCAGCACCACTTATATTAACTATGGCTACACCTTC. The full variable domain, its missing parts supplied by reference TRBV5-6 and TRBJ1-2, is DAGVTQSPTHLIKTRGQQVTLRCSPKSGHDTVSWYQQALGQGPQFIFQYYEEEERQRGNFPDRFSGHQFPNYSSELNVNALLLGDSALYLCASSTTYINYGYTFGSGTRLTVV.

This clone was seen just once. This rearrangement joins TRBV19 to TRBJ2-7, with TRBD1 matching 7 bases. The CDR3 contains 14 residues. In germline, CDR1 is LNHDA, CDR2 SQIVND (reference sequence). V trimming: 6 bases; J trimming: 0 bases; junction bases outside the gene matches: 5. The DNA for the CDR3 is TGTGCCAGTAGCCCACAGGGGCTCTCCTACGAGCAGTACTTC. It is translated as CASSPQGLSYEQYF. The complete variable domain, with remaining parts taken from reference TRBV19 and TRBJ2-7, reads DGGITQSPKYLFRKEGQNVTLSCEQNLNHDAMYWYRQDPGQGLRLIYYSQIVNDFQKGDIAEGYSVSREKKESFPLTVTSAQKNPTAFYLCASSPQGLSYEQYFGPGTRLTVT.

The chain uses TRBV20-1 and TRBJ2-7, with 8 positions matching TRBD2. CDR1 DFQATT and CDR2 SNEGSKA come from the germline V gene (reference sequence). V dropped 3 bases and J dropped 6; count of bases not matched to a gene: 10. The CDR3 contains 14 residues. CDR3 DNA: TGCAGTGCTAGTCCCGGGGGGGGCGCTCGCGAGCAGTACTTC. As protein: CSASPGGGAREQYF.

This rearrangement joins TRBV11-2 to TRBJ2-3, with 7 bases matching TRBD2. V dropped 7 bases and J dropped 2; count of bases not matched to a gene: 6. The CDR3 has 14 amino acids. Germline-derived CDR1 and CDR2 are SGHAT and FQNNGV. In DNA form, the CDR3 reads TGTGCCAGCACCATGGGAGGGACCACAGATACGCAGTATTTT. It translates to CASTMGGTTDTQYF.

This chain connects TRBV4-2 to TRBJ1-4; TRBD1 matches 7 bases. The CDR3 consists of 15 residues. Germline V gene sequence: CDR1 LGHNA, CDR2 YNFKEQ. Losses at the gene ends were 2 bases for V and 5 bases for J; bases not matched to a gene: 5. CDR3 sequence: CASSQSRQGNEKLFF. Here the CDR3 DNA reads TGTGCCAGCAGCCAATCCAGACAGGGAAATGAAAAACTGTTTTTT.

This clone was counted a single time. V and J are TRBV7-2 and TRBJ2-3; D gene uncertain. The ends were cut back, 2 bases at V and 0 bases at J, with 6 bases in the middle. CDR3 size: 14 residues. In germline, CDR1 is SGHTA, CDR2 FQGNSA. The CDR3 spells CASSLSISTDTQYF. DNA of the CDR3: TGTGCCAGCAGCTTAAGTATCAGCACAGATACGCAGTATTTT.

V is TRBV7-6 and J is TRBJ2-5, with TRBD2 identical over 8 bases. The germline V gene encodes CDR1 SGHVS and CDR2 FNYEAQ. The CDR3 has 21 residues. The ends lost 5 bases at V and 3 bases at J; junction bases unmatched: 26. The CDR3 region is CASSPSLSALSGRSLEETQYF. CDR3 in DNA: TGTGCCAGCAGCCCAAGCCTCAGTGCGTTGAGCGGGAGAAGTCTGGAAGAGACCCAGTACTTC. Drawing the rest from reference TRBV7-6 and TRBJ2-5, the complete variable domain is GAGVSQSPRYKVTKRGQDVALRCDPISGHVSLYWYRQALGQGPEFLTYFNYEAQQDKSGLPNDRFSAERPEGSISTLTIQRTEQRDSAMYRCASSPSLSALSGRSLEETQYFGPGTRLLVL.

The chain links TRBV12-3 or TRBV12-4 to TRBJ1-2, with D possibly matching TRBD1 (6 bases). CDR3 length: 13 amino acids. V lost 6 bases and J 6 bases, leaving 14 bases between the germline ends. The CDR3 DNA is TGTGCCAGCAGCGTAGGGGGAACCAATGGCTACACCTTC. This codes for CASSVGGTNGYTF.

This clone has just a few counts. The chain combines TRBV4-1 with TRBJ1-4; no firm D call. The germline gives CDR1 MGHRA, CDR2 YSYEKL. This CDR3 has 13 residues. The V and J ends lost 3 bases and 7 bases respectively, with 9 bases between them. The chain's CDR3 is CASSQAQVEKLFF. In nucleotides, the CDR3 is TGCGCCAGCAGCCAGGCCCAGGTTGAAAAACTGTTTTTT.

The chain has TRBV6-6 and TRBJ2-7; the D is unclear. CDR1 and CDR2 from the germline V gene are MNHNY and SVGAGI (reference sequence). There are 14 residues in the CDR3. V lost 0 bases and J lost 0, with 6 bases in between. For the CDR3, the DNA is TGTGCCAGCAGTTACTCGCGCAGCTCCTACGAGCAGTACTTC. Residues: CASSYSRSSYEQYF.

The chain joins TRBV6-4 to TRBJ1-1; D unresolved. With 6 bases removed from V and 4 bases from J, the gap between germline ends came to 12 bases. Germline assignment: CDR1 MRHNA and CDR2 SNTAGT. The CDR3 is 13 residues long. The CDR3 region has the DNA TGTGCCAGCAGCGCCCTTGAGACCACTGAAGCTTTCTTT. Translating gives CASSALETTEAFF.

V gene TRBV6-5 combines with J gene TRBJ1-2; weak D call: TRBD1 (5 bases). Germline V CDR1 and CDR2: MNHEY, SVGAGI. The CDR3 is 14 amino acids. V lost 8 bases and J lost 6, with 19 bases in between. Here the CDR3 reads CASRDKNPGDGYTF. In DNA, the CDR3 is TGTGCCAGCCGAGACAAAAACCCGGGGGATGGCTACACCTTC.

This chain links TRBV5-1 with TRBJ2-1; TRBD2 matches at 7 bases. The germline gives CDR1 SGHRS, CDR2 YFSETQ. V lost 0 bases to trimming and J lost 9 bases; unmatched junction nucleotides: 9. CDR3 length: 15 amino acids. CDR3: CASSLATLAGVEQFF. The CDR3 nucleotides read TGCGCCAGCAGCTTGGCTACCCTTGCGGGGGTTGAGCAGTTCTTC.

CDR3 protein: CAISELAGSPYEQYF. In DNA form, the CDR3 reads TGTGCCATCAGTGAGTTGGCAGGCTCCCCCTACGAGCAGTACTTC. The chain has TRBV10-3 and TRBJ2-7; D is undetermined. Germline V gives CDR1 ENHRY, CDR2 SYGVKD. V shed 1 base and J shed 2 bases, with 12 bases lying between them. The CDR3 loop spans 15 amino acids.

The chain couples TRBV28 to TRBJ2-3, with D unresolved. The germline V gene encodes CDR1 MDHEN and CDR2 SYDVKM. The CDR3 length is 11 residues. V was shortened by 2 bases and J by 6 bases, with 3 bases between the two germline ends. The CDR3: CASSLRDTQYF. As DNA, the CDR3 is TGTGCCAGCAGTTTAAGGGATACGCAGTATTTT.